The following is a T cell receptor (beta chain) sequence with its context. There is no known antigen for this receptor. Base qualities are missing; no much larger clone stands one base away. Whole blood was collected in K2EDTA tubes by collaborating institutions according to the institutions' own protocols. Collaborator samples were shipped for TCRbeta analysis as frozen whole blood, isolated PBMCs, or DNA extracted from either sample type. The source of the sample is a study of blood T cell repertoires in COVID-19 (dated by TCRdb to 2018 to 2020). Turning to the overall study: Collaborator samples came from the United States, Italy and Spain and covered acute and convalescent phases of COVID-19. Samples came from the ongoing ImmuneRACE study (first 160 participants) plus 1,254 subjects from 6 global collaborators. The prospective study material was composed of cDNA or gDNA derived from T cells, B-cell-depleted T cells, or PBMCs. Sample metadata almost always included a de-identified subject ID, COVID-19 status, age in years and sex. Subjects who had been exposed to COVID-19, were actively infected with it, or had recovered from it provided the deeply sampled blood TCRbeta repertoires that made up the dataset. The repertoires were released in a freely available public database meant as a resource for research on the immune response to SARS-CoV-2. Where HLA class I and class II types were available, the types were taken from metadata supplied by the sample provider, not from assay-based typing. On the study overall, not on this receptor specifically: The amount of clinical and demographic metadata varied by source and participant and was provided uncurated.

The V end gives up 5 bases and the J end 3 bases, leaving 9 bases in the junction not matched to a gene. Taken from cysteine to phenylalanine, the CDR3 has 16 residues. Solely the CDR3 DNA is kept, with 48 bases framed from the first base. From a lookup of the germline V gene, CDR1 and CDR2 are SGHTA and FQGNSA. TCRbeta CDR3 regions were amplified from genomic DNA using the immunoSEQ Assay, a bias-controlled multiplex PCR. In the source study's methods: The number of nucleated cells in each sample was estimated by amplification of reference gene primers within the assay. Sequence reads were collapsed and filtered to measure the absolute abundance of every unique TCRbeta CDR3 rearrangement. For each sample, productive Simpson clonality was calculated as the square root of Simpson's diversity index over productive rearrangements. Not all clones reach the TCRdb copy of this immuneACCESS table, which keeps in-frame sequences only. Checked studies attribute under half of the gap to unresolved V genes and leave the rest unexplained. D and trimming were read from the DNA, whereas the V and J calls and clone size are those reported in that table. The table for this sample lists some 89,000 clones; about 84% of them were counted only once. The ten largest make up 4% to 5.5% of the sample.

The sample comprised peripheral blood. This clonotype was obtained from a man in his 60s with acute or convalescent COVID-19. This chain is built from TRBV7-2 and TRBJ1-4, with TRBD1 matching 7 junction bases. The sequence in DNA is TGTGCCAGCAGCAGTACAGGGGAGGAGGCTAATGAAAAACTGTTTTTT. This sequence encodes CASSSTGEEANEKLFF.